Below, 3 T cell receptor beta chains from the same sample are listed, as sequenced in a study of blood T cell repertoires in COVID-19. Assay used: immunoSEQ multiplex PCR; TCRdb lists only in-frame clones, some missing. The data show about 210,000 clones, with about 91% seen just once and roughly 2.4% held by the top ten. Sequenced: PBMCs or T cells enriched from blood (not recorded which). The source is a middle-aged woman with acute COVID-19.

The chain has TRBV7-9 and TRBJ1-5; the match to TRBD1 covers 8 bases. Losses at the gene ends were 0 bases for V and 2 bases for J; bases not matched to a gene: 3. This CDR3 has 16 amino acids. Germline V gene data show CDR1 as SEHNR and CDR2 as FQNEAQ (reference sequence). The DNA of the CDR3 is TGTGCCAGCAGCTTAGCCCAGGGGGCGGGCAATCAGCCCCAGCATTTT. Amino acid sequence: CASSLAQGAGNQPQHF.

V and J are TRBV6-6 and TRBJ1-5; TRBD1 matches at 7 bases. Germline V CDR1 and CDR2: MNHNY, SVGAGI (reference sequence). CDR3 length: 14 amino acids. The V segment lost 4 bases and the J segment 6 bases; nucleotides outside the gene matches: 6. The CDR3 DNA sequence: TGTGCCAGCAGTTTGGGACAGCCGCCTCAGCCCCAGCATTTT. Its protein product is CASSLGQPPQPQHF.

The chain employs TRBV5-1 and TRBJ1-1; TRBD1 matches at 8 bases. This CDR3 has 15 residues. Trimming removed 4 bases from V and 2 bases from J; junction bases left unmatched: 7. From germline, CDR1 is SGHRS and CDR2 YFSETQ. CDR3 DNA sequence: TGCGCCAGCAGCCAGGGACAGGTAGGAAACACTGAAGCTTTCTTT. Protein product: CASSQGQVGNTEAFF.